This T cell receptor (beta chain) emerged from a study of PD-1 blockade in mismatch repair-deficient tumors. Profiled with immunoSEQ multiplex PCR; TCRdb holds only in-frame clones, not every one. The profile covers some 130,000 clones, with around nine tenths appearing a single time and 12% taken by the ten largest. As to this clone: Its antigen is still unknown.

Overall study findings and caveats: After pembrolizumab, tumor-resident clones rose rapidly, then generally contracted before radiologic responses.

PCR or immunohistochemistry showed mismatch repair deficiency in every enrolled patient. TCR sequencing covered a few patients who responded to pembrolizumab. Per germline, CDR1 SGHAT and CDR2 FQDESV (reference sequence). This CDR3 is 14 amino acids long. V was shortened by 8 bases and J by 3 bases, with 14 bases between the two germline ends. The rearrangement joins TRBV11-1 to TRBJ1-3; D is unresolved. The input for sequencing was peripheral blood, taken almost 74 weeks after starting pembrolizumab. The receptor comes from an adult with mismatch repair-deficient cancer. Written as DNA, the CDR3 is TGTGCCAGCGGACCACGACTAGATGGAAACACCATATATTTT. The encoded protein is CASGPRLDGNTIYF.